This T cell receptor (beta chain) emerged from a study of blood T cell repertoires in COVID-19. Across the whole study: Nucleic acid was either cDNA or gDNA, and it came from T cells, B-cell-depleted T cells, or PBMCs.

Those enrolled, adults aged about 18 to 89 years, came from some 23 US areas. Participant reports of clinical history set cohort assignment. This clone occurred once. How the authors handled the data: Estimation of nucleated cell counts was performed using reference gene primer amplification. Clones were sequenced by immunoSEQ multiplex PCR, and TCRdb holds only the in-frame ones, with some missing. That table supplies the V and J calls and clone size; D and trimming were determined from the DNA. This table holds 250,000 to 350,000 clones, 90% found once. The sequence was obtained from a woman under 30 with acute COVID-19. Sequencing was performed on PBMCs or T cells enriched from blood (not recorded which).

The CDR3 DNA reads TGTGCCAGCAGTTCCCGGGTAAAGCGGCTGAACAATGAGCAGTTCTTC. Its protein product is CASSSRVKRLNNEQFF. The V call is TRBV28, the J call TRBJ2-1; D is possibly TRBD2 (5 bases). CDR1 is MDHEN, CDR2 SYDVKM, per germline. There are 16 residues in the CDR3. Trimming pared 4 bases from V and 5 bases from J, leaving 18 bases between. Full variable domain (outside the CDR3, taken from reference TRBV28 and TRBJ2-1): DVKVTQSSRYLVKRTGEKVFLECVQDMDHENMFWYRQDPGLGLRLIYFSYDVKMKEKGDIPEGYSVSREKKERFSLILESASTNQTSMYLCASSSRVKRLNNEQFFGPGTRLTVL.